A few counts support the clone carrying this T cell receptor beta chain. Its antigen is still unknown. These data come from a study of T-cell memory formation after mild COVID-19. Losses at the gene ends were 7 bases for V and 5 bases for J; bases not matched to a gene: 7. The CDR3 runs to 14 residues. Germline CDR1 is ENHRY and CDR2 is SYGVKD. Study-wide findings and caveats: Day 15 to 85 contracting clones showed balanced CD4/CD8; day 15 to 37 expanders favored CD4+.

TCRalpha and TCRbeta libraries used 5'RACE with constant-segment primers and UMIs. MiXCR, applied by TCRdb to the 5' RACE reads, yields one record per CDR3 protein. The sample holds a few hundred thousand distinct CDR3 sequences, 15% to 20% seen once. This clonotype was obtained from a young man who had mild COVID-19 (a few samples of this study predate the infection). Cell type and time point are not known. Sequencing used PBMCs or a T cell subset sorted from them (not recorded which). The rearrangement uses TRBV10-3 and TRBJ2-2, with TRBD2 matching over 7 bases. The CDR3 DNA is TGTGCCATCACGAGCGGGGTCGGTACCGGGGAGCTGTTTTTT. Residues: CAITSGVGTGELFF.